The clone carrying this T cell receptor (beta chain) was counted between two and nine times. Its antigen is not known. CDR1 and CDR2 from the germline V gene are MNHNS and SASEGT. V was shortened by 2 bases and J by 3 bases, with 14 bases between the two germline ends. There are 16 residues in the CDR3. Primers: 60 Vbeta forward and 13 Jbeta reverse. Sequencing was performed with immunoSEQ multiplex PCR; in TCRdb, only in-frame clones are kept and a portion is missing. The sample has 100,000 to 150,000 clones, roughly a tenth seen once. These data are taken from a study of cytomegalovirus exposure and HLA in healthy donors. Study-level points and caveats: Some TCR beta chains (roughly 160 of them) were listed as cytomegalovirus-associated.

This TCR was recovered from a woman in her late teens or twenties in good health and CMV-seropositive. The V gene is TRBV6-1, the J gene TRBJ1-5; D not resolved. Sequencing was carried out using PBMCs. The chain's CDR3 is CASSEMSGVSNQPQHF. As DNA, the CDR3 is TGTGCCAGCAGTGAAATGTCGGGAGTTTCCAATCAGCCCCAGCATTTT.